Listed here are 25 T cell receptor beta chains from one sample, sequenced in a study of beta chain features in type 1 diabetes. Expressed TCRB transcripts were sequenced, since all the RNA that had been isolated was reverse transcribed. Clones were sequenced by immunoSEQ multiplex PCR, and TCRdb holds only the in-frame ones, with some missing. This table has 400,000 or so clones, 8.5% to 10% appearing once. Study-wide results and limits: For Type 1 diabetes patients, all four CD4+ subsets carried TCRB CDR3s that were moderately but significantly shorter.

No antigen is known for these receptors. Sequenced input: central memory CD4+ T cells from blood. The receptors here all came from a man aged 25 to 40 with type 1 diabetes.

This clone was detected a few times. The rearrangement joins TRBV18 to TRBJ2-7; TRBD1 agrees at 7 bases. The length of the CDR3 is 15 residues. The V gene end was trimmed by 0 bases and the J gene end by 3 bases; junction bases not matched to a gene: 5. Germline-derived CDR1 and CDR2 are KGHSH and LQKENI. The CDR3: CASSPPGQRNYEQYF. CDR3 nucleotides: TGTGCCAGCTCACCACCGGGACAGAGAAACTACGAGCAGTACTTC.

This chain connects TRBV27 to TRBJ1-4; D unresolved. Germline CDR1 is MNHEY and CDR2 is SMNVEV (reference sequence). With 6 bases removed from V and 7 bases from J, the gap between germline ends came to 6 bases. The CDR3 extends over 11 amino acids. This CDR3 is CASSSREKLFF. As DNA, the CDR3 is TGTGCCAGCAGCTCCCGTGAAAAACTGTTTTTT.

This clone was counted a few times. The V call is TRBV4-1, the J call TRBJ1-2; D not resolved. This CDR3 comprises 15 residues. Per germline, CDR1 MGHRA and CDR2 YSYEKL. V was shortened by 0 bases and J by 0 bases, with 8 bases between the two germline ends. This CDR3 reads CASSQDWVSNYGYTF. Here the CDR3 DNA reads TGCGCCAGCAGCCAAGATTGGGTCTCTAACTATGGCTACACCTTC.

This clone has more than one count but fewer than ten. This chain connects TRBV7-9 to TRBJ2-3; D might be TRBD1 (6 bases). Germline V gene lookup returns CDR1 SEHNR and CDR2 FQNEAQ (reference sequence). This CDR3 spans 17 amino acids. Trimming took 4 bases from V and 1 from J, leaving 18 bases between them. The CDR3 region has the DNA TGTGCCAGCAGCTCCCCGATAACAGGGATTGGCACAGATACGCAGTATTTT. Residues: CASSSPITGIGTDTQYF.

The chain carries TRBV27 and TRBJ2-2; D not certain. This CDR3 is 14 amino acids long. Trimming took 3 bases from V and 1 from J, leaving 6 bases between them. Germline values: CDR1 MNHEY, CDR2 SMNVEV (reference sequence). The CDR3 is CASSFLRNTGELFF. CDR3 sequence (DNA): TGTGCCAGCAGTTTCTTGAGGAACACCGGGGAGCTGTTTTTT.

This clone has ten or more counts. V usage is TRBV28 and J usage is TRBJ2-3; TRBD1 might be the D (6 bases). The V end was cut by 2 bases, the J end by 1 base, with 7 bases between. The CDR3 consists of 14 residues. Germline lookup yields CDR1 MDHEN and CDR2 SYDVKM. The CDR3 reads CASSLEGGTDTQYF. In DNA, the CDR3 is TGTGCCAGCAGTTTAGAGGGGGGCACAGATACGCAGTATTTT.

This clone was counted only a few times. J is TRBJ2-1 and V is TRBV5-1; no reliable D call. The V gene lost 0 bases and the J gene lost 5 bases, with 12 bases spanning the gap. From germline, CDR1 is SGHRS and CDR2 YFSETQ. This CDR3 has 15 residues. In DNA, the CDR3 is TGCGCCAGCAGCTTGGGAGTCGGAAGTAACAATGAGCAGTTCTTC. Translating it yields CASSLGVGSNNEQFF. Supplemented by reference TRBV5-1 and TRBJ2-1, the full variable domain reads KAGVTQTPRYLIKTRGQQVTLSCSPISGHRSVSWYQQTPGQGLQFLFEYFSETQRNKGNFPGRFSGRQFSNSRSEMNVSTLELGDSALYLCASSLGVGSNNEQFFGPGTRLTVL.

In its sample, this clone was seen a few times. The V call is TRBV28, the J call TRBJ1-5, with D uncertain. Trimming took off 2 bases at V and 4 bases at J, with 15 bases between the two ends. This CDR3 region has 16 residues. The V gene's germline CDR1 is MDHEN and CDR2 SYDVKM. The CDR3 region is CASSLPEGNGNQPQHF. The CDR3 DNA is TGTGCCAGCAGTTTACCCGAGGGAAACGGGAATCAGCCCCAGCATTTT. Using reference TRBV28 and TRBJ1-5 for the parts outside the CDR3, the full variable domain is DVKVTQSSRYLVKRTGEKVFLECVQDMDHENMFWYRQDPGLGLRLIYFSYDVKMKEKGDIPEGYSVSREKKERFSLILESASTNQTSMYLCASSLPEGNGNQPQHFGDGTRLSIL.

V usage is TRBV6-5 and J usage is TRBJ1-1, with 7 bases aligning to TRBD1. With V trimmed by 6 bases and J by 7 bases, 8 bases remained unmatched. From germline, CDR1 is MNHEY and CDR2 SVGAGI. The CDR3 spans 13 residues. This CDR3 reads CASRRQGALEAFF. Written as DNA, the CDR3 is TGTGCCAGCAGGAGACAGGGTGCACTTGAAGCTTTCTTT.

This clone was picked up a small number of times. The chain uses TRBV11-3 and TRBJ2-5, with 7 bases identical to TRBD2. The germline CDR1 and CDR2 sequences are SGHNT and YENEEA. V lost 1 base, J lost 1 base, and 6 bases stayed unmatched. There are 16 residues in the CDR3. DNA of the CDR3: TGTGCCAGCAGCTTAGGTCGGTCTAGCGGCCAAGAGACCCAGTACTTC. This sequence encodes CASSLGRSSGQETQYF.

This clone occurred many times. V gene TRBV28 combines with J gene TRBJ1-5; 7 bases fit TRBD1. The CDR3 loop spans 16 amino acids. Per the germline V gene, CDR1 is MDHEN and CDR2 is SYDVKM. V dropped 3 bases and J dropped 6; count of bases not matched to a gene: 11. The CDR3 loop reads CASSLAAGGQGQPQHF. The CDR3 bases are TGTGCCAGCAGTTTGGCGGCAGGGGGTCAGGGTCAGCCCCAGCATTTT. Full variable domain (missing parts from reference TRBV28 and TRBJ1-5): DVKVTQSSRYLVKRTGEKVFLECVQDMDHENMFWYRQDPGLGLRLIYFSYDVKMKEKGDIPEGYSVSREKKERFSLILESASTNQTSMYLCASSLAAGGQGQPQHFGDGTRLSIL.

This clone was counted a few times. The gene calls are TRBV13 and TRBJ2-2, with D possibly being TRBD1 (7 bases). CDR3 length: 17 residues. V lost 4 bases and J lost 5, with 20 bases in between. Germline lookup yields CDR1 PRHDT and CDR2 FYEKMQ (reference sequence). CDR3 in DNA: TGTGCCAGCAGCTCAGGGGGTGGGGCTAGCGAAACCGGGGAGCTGTTTTTT. It translates to CASSSGGGASETGELFF. Using reference TRBV13 and TRBJ2-2 for the parts outside the CDR3, the full variable domain is AAGVIQSPRHLIKEKRETATLKCYPIPRHDTVYWYQQGPGQDPQFLISFYEKMQSDKGSIPDRFSAQQFSDYHSELNMSSLELGDSALYFCASSSGGGASETGELFFGEGSRLTVL.

This clone was recorded a few times. V usage is TRBV28 and J usage is TRBJ1-2; D not resolved. The CDR3 extends over 14 amino acids. Germline CDR1 is MDHEN and CDR2 is SYDVKM. With 4 bases removed from V and 3 bases from J, the gap between germline ends came to 12 bases. The CDR3 coding sequence is TGTGCCAGCAGTTCCAGCCACCCTGACTATGGCTACACCTTC. The encoded protein is CASSSSHPDYGYTF.

This clone was seen more than once but under ten times. The chain recombines TRBV19 with TRBJ2-4, with D perhaps being TRBD1 or TRBD2 (7 bases each). V was cut by 7 bases and J by 4 bases, with 17 bases left in between. From germline, CDR1 is LNHDA and CDR2 SQIVND (reference sequence). The CDR3 loop spans 15 amino acids. Here the CDR3 DNA reads TGTGCCAGTACCCCAGGGGGAGGGAGGAAAAACATTCAGTACTTC. Translated: CASTPGGGRKNIQYF.

This clone was observed many times. The V gene is TRBV7-3, the J gene TRBJ2-1; 9 bases map to TRBD1. The V gene end was trimmed by 5 bases and the J gene end by 8 bases; junction bases not matched to a gene: 7. Per germline, CDR1 SGHTA and CDR2 FQGTGA. The length of the CDR3 is 14 residues. The CDR3 spells CASSPTTGGYEQFF. For the CDR3, the DNA is TGTGCCAGCAGCCCCACGACAGGGGGATATGAGCAGTTCTTC.

This clone was detected only a few times. V usage is TRBV5-4 and J usage is TRBJ2-5; the D is unclear. Trimming took 0 bases from V and 1 from J, leaving 10 bases between them. From germline, CDR1 is SGHNT and CDR2 YYREEE (reference sequence). CDR3 length: 15 residues. CDR3 region: CASSLDSLLQETQYF. The CDR3 bases are TGTGCCAGCAGCTTGGACAGCTTACTCCAAGAGACCCAGTACTTC.

This clone was found a few times. The gene calls are TRBV5-1 and TRBJ1-1; D is unclear. Germline values: CDR1 SGHRS, CDR2 YFSETQ. Trimming removed 0 bases at V and 1 base at J, with 7 bases between. The CDR3 has 14 amino acids. The CDR3 loop is CASSLVYGNTEAFF. Here the CDR3 DNA reads TGCGCCAGCAGCTTGGTTTACGGGAACACTGAAGCTTTCTTT.

Remarks on this clone: The sample carries other DNA sequences with the same CDR3. The V and J genes are TRBV6-5 and TRBJ2-3; D is ambiguous. Germline CDR1 reads MNHEY; CDR2 reads SVGAGI. This CDR3 spans 15 amino acids. V gave up 0 bases and J gave up 2 bases, with 9 bases separating them. The CDR3 nucleotides are TGTGCCAGCAGTTACTCTAGCTCGGACACAGATACGCAGTATTTT. It codes for CASSYSSSDTDTQYF.

This clone was seen a few times. The gene calls are TRBV19 and TRBJ1-1, with a weak D call TRBD1 (5 bases). The CDR3 contains 13 residues. V dropped 3 bases and J dropped 9 bases, with 14 bases sitting between them. Germline V CDR1 and CDR2: LNHDA, SQIVND (reference sequence). The chain's CDR3 is CASSMTTGVQAFF. DNA for the CDR3: TGTGCCAGTAGTATGACTACGGGGGTGCAAGCTTTCTTT.

This rearrangement joins TRBV7-2 to TRBJ2-3; the D call may be TRBD1 or TRBD2 (6 bases each). The CDR3 is 16 amino acids. Germline CDR1 and CDR2: SGHTA and FQGNSA. Trimming cost V 1 base and J 8 bases, with 19 bases left between them. CDR3 in DNA: TGTGCCAGCAGCTTAGAACCCGGGGGCGCGATTGGTACGCAGTATTTT. Its protein product is CASSLEPGGAIGTQYF.

This clone was found a few times. V usage is TRBV7-2 and J usage is TRBJ1-4; no reliable D call. Germline V gene data show CDR1 as SGHTA and CDR2 as FQGNSA. This CDR3 contains 13 residues. Trimming pared 3 bases from V and 10 bases from J, leaving 12 bases between. The CDR3 is CASSFAEFGKLFF. The CDR3 nucleotides are TGTGCCAGCAGCTTTGCAGAGTTCGGAAAACTGTTTTTT.

This clone was observed many times. CDR3 loop: CASSRGTGGTGGELFF. CDR3 nucleotides: TGCGCCAGCAGCCGGGGGACAGGGGGCACCGGCGGGGAGCTGTTTTTT. This sequence joins TRBV4-3 and TRBJ2-2; 12 bases match TRBD1. Unmatched junction bases numbered 7, after V lost 4 bases and J lost 7 bases. CDR1 is LGHNA and CDR2 is YSLEER in the germline V gene. CDR3 length equals 16 residues.

The rearrangement links TRBV25-1 to TRBJ1-3, with D hard to call. The V gene lost 1 base and the J gene lost 0 bases, with 7 bases spanning the gap. The CDR3 totals 15 residues. Germline values: CDR1 MGHDK, CDR2 SYGVNS. This chain's CDR3 is CASSESFSSGNTIYF. CDR3 DNA sequence: TGTGCCAGCAGTGAATCGTTTAGCTCTGGAAACACCATATATTTT.

This clone was detected only a few times. CDR3 sequence: CASSHSTGGQETQYF. CDR3 DNA sequence: TGTGCCAGCAGCCATTCGACAGGGGGCCAGGAGACCCAGTACTTC. The chain couples TRBV6-1 to TRBJ2-5, with 10 bases matching TRBD1. This CDR3 is 15 amino acids long. V was clipped by 6 bases and J by 5 bases; unmatched bases: 9. Per the germline V gene, CDR1 is MNHNS and CDR2 is SASEGT.

In its sample, this clone was seen a few times. The J gene is TRBJ2-7, the V gene TRBV7-8, with D possibly being TRBD1 (5 bases). CDR1 and CDR2 from the germline V gene are SGHVS and FQNEAQ. V was pared by 5 bases and J by 0 bases, with 17 bases between. The CDR3 consists of 16 residues. The CDR3 DNA reads as TGTGCCAGCAGCCCCCTCGCCCGGACAAGCTCCTACGAGCAGTACTTC. It yields the protein CASSPLARTSSYEQYF.